Listed below are T cell receptor beta chains from one sample, sequenced in a study of PD-1 blockade in classical Hodgkin lymphoma. Some clones are missing from TCRdb's copy, which holds only in-frame ones; the method was immunoSEQ multiplex PCR. This sample has 9,100 or so clones, with around nine tenths found just once. The specimen was peripheral blood mononuclear cells (PBMCs), collected before the fourth cycle of nivolumab. The receptors shown here come from a human donor with classical Hodgkin lymphoma. The CDR3 runs from the conserved cysteine through the conserved F or W. The order of the fields is D gene, clone size, V gene, J gene, CDR3 DNA, CDR3 protein. The D gene is left open where the match is weak. Size values are once, few and many counts, or a class for expanded clones, and some rows have none.

>-|-|TRBV25-1|TRBJ2-1
TGTGCCAGCAGTGAGACAGTTTACAATGAGCAGTTCTTC
CASSETVYNEQFF
>TRBD2|-|TRBV7-9|TRBJ2-7
TGTGCCAGCAGCCTGAGGACTAGCGGGAGCTCCTACGAGCAGTACTTC
CASSLRTSGSSYEQYF
>TRBD2|-|TRBV9|TRBJ2-2
TGTGCCAGCAGCGTTTCTACTAGCGGGAGGTACACCGGGGAGCTGTTTTTT
CASSVSTSGRYTGELFF
>-|-|TRBV5-1|TRBJ2-2
TGCGCCAGCAGCTTGGTGTCAGGGAACACCGGGGAGCTGTTTTTT
CASSLVSGNTGELFF
>TRBD2|large|TRBV10-3|TRBJ2-3
TGTGCCATCCGAGAACCGGGACTAGGACTCACAGATACGCAGTATTTT
CAIREPGLGLTDTQYF
>-|-|TRBV25-1|TRBJ2-1
TGCGCCAGCAGTGAAGGGTCCGGGTTTCATGAGCAGTTCTTC
CASSEGSGFHEQFF
>-|-|TRBV7-2|TRBJ2-3
TGTGCCAGCAGCCTAAAAGAGGGTTTCATTCTAGCACCAGATACGCAGTATTTT
CASSLKEGFILAPDTQYF
>TRBD1|-|TRBV7-8|TRBJ1-5
TGTGCCAGCAGCGCCAGGACAGGGAGTGGCAATCAGCCCCAGCATTTT
CASSARTGSGNQPQHF
>-|-|TRBV30|TRBJ2-1
TGTGCCTGGACCCCGAACTGGGGGAATAGTCGGTTCTTC
CAWTPNWGNSRFF
>-|-|TRBV30|TRBJ1-6
TGTGCCTGGACCCCTGCGGGGGATCGCTATAATTCACCCCTCCACTTT
CAWTPAGDRYNSPLHF
>-|once|TRBV18|TRBJ2-2
TGTGCCAGCTCACGACCGGAGATCAAGTTTGGCACCGGGGAGCTGTTTTTT
CASSRPEIKFGTGELFF
>-|-|TRBV7-9|TRBJ2-7
TGTGCCAGCAGCTTAGACCCGGGGGCCTCCTACGAGCAGTACTTC
CASSLDPGASYEQYF
>TRBD2|-|TRBV5-1|TRBJ2-1
TGCGCCAGCAGCTTGGGACTAGCGGGAGCTAATGAGCAGTTCTTC
CASSLGLAGANEQFF
>TRBD1|-|TRBV2|TRBJ1-2
TGTGCCAGCAGTGAACGGCAGGGGGTCTATGGCTACACCTTC
CASSERQGVYGYTF
>-|-|TRBV7-8|TRBJ2-1
TGTGCCAGCAGCTTAGGGCTAGCCGACAATGAGCAGTTCTTC
CASSLGLADNEQFF
>TRBD2|few|TRBV30|TRBJ2-3
TGTGCCTGGAGTGTACGACTAGCGGGAGCCACAGATACGCAGTATTTT
CAWSVRLAGATDTQYF
>-|-|TRBV28|TRBJ1-1
TGTGCCAGCAGCCGAGCCCGGCCCGGGTGGGTGAACACTGAAGCTTTCTTT
CASSRARPGWVNTEAFF
>TRBD1|-|TRBV19|TRBJ2-3
TGTGCCAGTAGTATCCCAGGGGGAAGCACAGATACGCAGTATTTT
CASSIPGGSTDTQYF
>-|medium-sized|TRBV10-3|TRBJ2-7
TGTGCCATCGGGGTAGAGGGTCCGGCCTACGAGCAGTACTTC
CAIGVEGPAYEQYF
>TRBD1|-|TRBV6-6|TRBJ1-3
TGTGCCAGCAGTTACGACCGGACAGGGGGTAGAAACACCATATATTTT
CASSYDRTGGRNTIYF
>TRBD1|-|TRBV29-1|TRBJ1-5
TGCAGCGTTGGTGGGACAGGGAGCAATCAGCCCCAGCATTTT
CSVGGTGSNQPQHF
>TRBD1|once|TRBV11-2|TRBJ2-1
TGTGCCAGCAGCTTAGCGGCAGGGGGTGAGCAGTTCTTC
CASSLAAGGEQFF
>-|medium-sized|TRBV19|TRBJ2-7
TGTGCCAGTAGTCAAGACCGGGGACACTACGAGCAGTACTTC
CASSQDRGHYEQYF
>-|once|TRBV30|TRBJ2-5
TGTGCCTGGAAGAGGGGGGAGACCCAGTACTTC
CAWKRGETQYF
>TRBD1|-|TRBV19|TRBJ2-7
TGTGCCAGTAGCTCCCCCGGGACAGGGAGACAGGAGCAGTACTTC
CASSSPGTGRQEQYF
>TRBD1|-|TRBV6-1|TRBJ2-2
TGTGCCAGCAGGGGACAGGTGAACACCGGGGAGCTGTTTTTT
CASRGQVNTGELFF
>-|few|TRBV27|TRBJ1-5
TGTGCCAGCAGCGGACCCAATCAGCCCCAGCATTTT
CASSGPNQPQHF
>-|-|TRBV7-9|TRBJ2-7
TGTGCCAGCAGCTTAAGTGGCTCGACGGGCGAGCAGTACTTC
CASSLSGSTGEQYF
>TRBD1|once|TRBV9|TRBJ1-3
TGTGCCAGCAGCGTAGGGGGGACAGGGCGGAATGGAAACACCATATATTTT
CASSVGGTGRNGNTIYF
>TRBD1|once|TRBV28|TRBJ2-1
TGTGCCAGCAGCCTCCTTTGGGACAGGGTCTACAATGAGCAGTTCTTC
CASSLLWDRVYNEQFF
>TRBD1|-|TRBV7-6|TRBJ1-1
TGTGCCAGCAGCTTAGACAGGGGAAACACTGAAGCTTTCTTT
CASSLDRGNTEAFF
>TRBD2|-|TRBV9|TRBJ2-2
TGTGCCAGCAGCGTCTCTAGCGGCAACACCGGGGAGCTGTTTTTT
CASSVSSGNTGELFF
>-|-|TRBV4-1|TRBJ1-1
TGCGCCAGCAGCCGAGATTGGGACACTGAAGCTTTCTTT
CASSRDWDTEAFF
>-|-|TRBV5-4|TRBJ2-5
TGTGCCAGCAGCGGAACTAGGAACCAAGAGACCCAGTACTTC
CASSGTRNQETQYF
>-|-|TRBV15|TRBJ2-1
TGTGCCACCAGCAGAGATCATGGGACTTTCAACAATGAGCAGTTCTTC
CATSRDHGTFNNEQFF